This T cell receptor beta chain was documented in a study of T cells in tuberculosis. About the study: This South African cohort compared adolescents with or without latent tuberculosis against adults with active tuberculosis.

There are 14 residues in the CDR3. Germline V CDR1 and CDR2: SQVTM, ANQGSEA. V trimming: 6 bases; J trimming: 7 bases; junction bases outside the gene matches: 8. Assay used: immunoSEQ multiplex PCR; TCRdb lists only in-frame clones, some missing. The table lists approximately 28,000 clones, 93% of them singletons. Worth noting for this clone: Its antigen is as yet unknown.

Overall study results and limits: A GMM-specific repertoire classifier reached approximately 90% accuracy, AUROC over 0.85. GMM-specific TCRs were nearer to active tuberculosis alpha repertoires, suggesting expansion.

The source of this sequence is a donor aged 5-35 years with latent tuberculosis or without tuberculosis infection. The gene calls are TRBV29-1 and TRBJ2-3; 12 nucleotides align to TRBD2. What was sequenced was PBMCs. The CDR3 loop reads CSVRLAGAENTQYF. The CDR3 region has the DNA TGCAGCGTCCGACTAGCGGGAGCGGAAAATACGCAGTATTTT.